This T cell receptor beta chain emerged from a study of T cell clonotyping in hematopoietic cell transplantation. Clones were sequenced by immunoSEQ multiplex PCR, and TCRdb holds only the in-frame ones, with some missing. The sample consists of roughly 46,000 clones, around 84% of them appearing once. V was cut by 5 bases and J by 6 bases, with 8 bases left in between. The germline CDR1 and CDR2 sequences are GTSNPN and SVGIG (reference sequence). The CDR3 loop spans 11 amino acids. Time point defined: recipient sample about 28 days before transplant, after cytoreduction. Sequences were derived from peripheral blood mononuclear cells, sampled before stem cell transplant. The sequence was obtained from a man in his sixties with myelodysplastic syndrome. Some clones in this sample may be carry-over from other donors' samples. V gene TRBV30 combines with J gene TRBJ2-1; D might be TRBD1 (5 bases). The DNA for the CDR3 is TGTGCCTGGTCCAGGGCCAATGAGCAGTTCTTC. This translates into CAWSRANEQFF.